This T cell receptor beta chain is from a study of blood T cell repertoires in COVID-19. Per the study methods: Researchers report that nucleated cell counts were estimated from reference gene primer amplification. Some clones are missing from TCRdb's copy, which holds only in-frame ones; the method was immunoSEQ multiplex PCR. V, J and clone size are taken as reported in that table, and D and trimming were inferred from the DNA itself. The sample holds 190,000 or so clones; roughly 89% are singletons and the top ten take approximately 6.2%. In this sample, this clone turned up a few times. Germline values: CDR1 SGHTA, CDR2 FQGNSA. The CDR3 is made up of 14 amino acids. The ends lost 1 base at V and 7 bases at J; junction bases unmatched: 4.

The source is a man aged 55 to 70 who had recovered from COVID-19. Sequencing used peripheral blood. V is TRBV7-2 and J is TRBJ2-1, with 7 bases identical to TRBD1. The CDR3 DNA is TGTGCCAGCAGCTTAGGTGACAGGGAGAATGAGCAGTTCTTC. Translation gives CASSLGDRENEQFF.